This TCR beta chain was identified during a study of blood T cell repertoires in COVID-19. Study as a whole: T cells, B-cell-depleted T cells, or PBMCs supplied cDNA or gDNA.

In the original analysis: Researchers report that nucleated cell counts were estimated from reference gene primer amplification. The table came from immunoSEQ multiplex PCR; TCRdb's copy has only in-frame clones and leaves some out. That table gives V, J and clone size, and the DNA gave D and trimming. The sample includes 250,000 to 300,000 clones, about nine tenths of them seen just once. The CDR3 runs to 15 residues. The V and J ends lost 6 bases and 6 bases, in that order; junction bases with no gene match: 8. Germline CDR1 reads LGHNT; CDR2 reads FRNRAP. Assignments of participants to cohorts depended upon their own reported clinical history. Donors in Cohort 3 counted as recovered after two negative PCRs, clearance, or symptom resolution.

The chain carries TRBV12-5 and TRBJ1-5; 10 bases align to TRBD1. The source material was PBMCs or T cells enriched from blood (not recorded which). This receptor was obtained from a woman between 35 and 50 years old who had recovered from COVID-19. The CDR3 bases are TGTGCTAGTGGGATCGGGACAGGGGACATTCAGCCCCAGCATTTT. Its protein product is CASGIGTGDIQPQHF. Using reference TRBV12-5 and TRBJ1-5 for the parts outside the CDR3, the full variable domain is DARVTQTPRHKVTEMGQEVTMRCQPILGHNTVFWYRQTMMQGLELLAYFRNRAPLDDSGMPKDRFSAEMPDATLATLKIQPSEPRDSAVYFCASGIGTGDIQPQHFGDGTRLSIL.